This paragraph covers one T cell receptor (beta chain) sequence. Its antigen is still unknown. V shed 5 bases and J shed 0 bases, with 12 bases lying between them. The CDR3 length is 14 residues. CDR1 and CDR2 (germline): SGHRS, YFSETQ. Peripheral blood and lesional scalp punch biopsies came from alopecia areata patients. The data were taken from a study of CD8+ T cells in alopecia areata. The overall study: A 6-month off-drug phase came after tofacitinib, which had lasted 6 to 18 months. Study-wide points: Compared with normal scalp, lesional scalp had higher clonality and more expanded CD8+ clones. Scalp repertoires also include resident alphabeta T cells from normal skin.

Extracted RNA was reverse transcribed, and the resulting cDNA served as sequencing template. Sequenced by immunoSEQ multiplex PCR; TCRdb stores in-frame clones only, minus some. Of 140,000 to 150,000 clones listed, under 60% were seen once; the top ten hold around 6.6%. The sequence was collected from a human donor with alopecia areata. The rearrangement joins TRBV5-1 to TRBJ2-7; possible D gene TRBD1, 6 bases. The sample in question was CD4+ T cells sorted from blood, obtained at week 0. The CDR3 reads CASRARTDSYEQYF. CDR3 in DNA: TGCGCCAGCAGGGCCCGGACAGACTCCTACGAGCAGTACTTC.